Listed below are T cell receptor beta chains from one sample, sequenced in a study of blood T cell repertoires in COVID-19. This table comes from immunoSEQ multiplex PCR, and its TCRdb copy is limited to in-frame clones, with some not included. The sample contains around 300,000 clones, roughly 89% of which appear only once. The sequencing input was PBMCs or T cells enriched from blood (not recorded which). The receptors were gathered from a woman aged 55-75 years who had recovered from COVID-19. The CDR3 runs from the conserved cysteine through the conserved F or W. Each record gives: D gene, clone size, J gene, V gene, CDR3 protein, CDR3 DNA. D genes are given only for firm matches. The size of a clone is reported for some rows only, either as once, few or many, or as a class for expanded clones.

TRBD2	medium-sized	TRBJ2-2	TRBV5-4	CASSLGLAGGLGELFF	TGTGCCAGCAGCTTGGGACTAGCGGGGGGTCTCGGGGAGCTGTTTTTT
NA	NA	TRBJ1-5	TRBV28	CASSLPDSPRTRPQHF	TGTGCCAGCAGTTTACCTGACAGCCCAAGGACACGGCCCCAGCATTTT
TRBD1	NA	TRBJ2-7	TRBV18	CASSPGTDSYEQYF	TGTGCCAGCTCACCAGGGACAGACTCCTACGAGCAGTACTTC
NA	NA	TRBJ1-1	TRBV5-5	CASSTRQAMNTEAFF	TGTGCCAGCAGCACAAGACAGGCTATGAACACTGAAGCTTTCTTT
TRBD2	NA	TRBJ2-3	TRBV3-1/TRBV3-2	CASSTLHRDYSTDTQYF	TGTGCCAGCAGCACCCTCCACCGGGACTACAGCACAGATACGCAGTATTTT
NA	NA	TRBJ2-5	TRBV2	CASSGGSIQETQYF	TGTGCCAGCAGTGGAGGTTCGATCCAAGAGACCCAGTACTTC
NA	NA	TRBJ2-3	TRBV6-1	CASSERGSGTDTQYF	TGTGCCAGCAGTGAAAGGGGTTCCGGAACAGATACGCAGTATTTT
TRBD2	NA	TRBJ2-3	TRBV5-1	CASSLNLAGTDTQYF	TGCGCCAGCAGCTTAAATCTAGCGGGCACAGATACGCAGTATTTT
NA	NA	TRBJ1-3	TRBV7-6	CASSLGPTEGGNTIYF	TGTGCCAGCAGCCTCGGACCTACGGAGGGAGGAAACACCATATATTTT
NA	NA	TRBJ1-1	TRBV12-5	CASGSGVVTEAFF	TGTGCTAGTGGTTCAGGGGTGGTCACTGAAGCTTTCTTT
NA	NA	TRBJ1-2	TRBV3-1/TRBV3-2	CASSMGGTPNYGYTF	TGTGCCAGCAGCATGGGGGGGACTCCTAACTATGGCTACACCTTC
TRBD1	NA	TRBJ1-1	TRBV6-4	CASSDQDRGPRGTEAFF	TGTGCCAGCAGTGACCAGGACAGGGGACCGCGAGGCACTGAAGCTTTCTTT
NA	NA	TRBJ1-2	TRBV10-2	CASRPDGGIYGYTF	TGCGCCAGCAGGCCCGATGGGGGGATCTATGGCTACACCTTC
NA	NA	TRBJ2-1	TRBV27	CASTVSYGSNEQFF	TGTGCCAGCACCGTCTCGTACGGGAGCAATGAGCAGTTCTTC
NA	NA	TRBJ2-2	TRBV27	CASSFYSPNTGELFF	TGTGCCAGCAGTTTCTACAGCCCTAACACCGGGGAGCTGTTTTTT